Listed below are T cell receptor beta chains from one sample, sequenced in a study of T cell responses to AZD1222 COVID-19 vaccine. This table comes from immunoSEQ multiplex PCR, and its TCRdb copy is limited to in-frame clones, with some not included. This repertoire shows 70,000 to 95,000 clones, under 90% found once; its top ten account for 2.8%. The sample here was peripheral blood, taken on day 0 of MenACWY control vaccination. These receptors originate from an adult in good health. Each CDR3 is given with its conserved first and last residue. D genes are given only for firm matches. Size is omitted from some rows. Given values are once, few, many or a class for expanded clones.

D | J | V | size | DNA | CDR3
TRBD1 | TRBJ2-2 | TRBV7-2 | . | TGTGCCAGCAGCCCCCGGGACAGGCACACCGGGGAGCTGTTTTTT | CASSPRDRHTGELFF
TRBD1 | TRBJ2-1 | TRBV7-9 | once | TGTGCCAGCACCGCGGACAGGTCCTACAATGAGCAGTTCTTC | CASTADRSYNEQFF
TRBD1 | TRBJ1-1 | TRBV20-1 | . | TGCAGTGCTAGACCGACAGGGGAAGCTTTCTTT | CSARPTGEAFF
TRBD1 | TRBJ1-2 | TRBV19 | . | TGTGCCAGTAGTCCAGGGGGGCCTCGTAGTTATGGCTACACCTTC | CASSPGGPRSYGYTF
TRBD2 | TRBJ2-3 | TRBV11-3 | . | TGTGCCAGCAGCTTAACTAGCGGGCAGCGCACAGATACGCAGTATTTT | CASSLTSGQRTDTQYF
. | TRBJ1-1 | TRBV6-1 | . | TGTGCCAGCAAAACACCTCAGGGAGAGACTGAAGCTTTCTTT | CASKTPQGETEAFF
. | TRBJ1-1 | TRBV11-2 | . | TGTGCCAGCAGCTTAATCCCGGCTCGTAACACTGAAGCTTTCTTT | CASSLIPARNTEAFF
TRBD1 | TRBJ2-2 | TRBV4-3 | . | TGCGCCAGCAGGTTGGGAACAGGGGTCACCGGGGAGCTGTTTTTT | CASRLGTGVTGELFF
. | TRBJ2-7 | TRBV18 | . | TGTGCCAGCTCACCGAGGCAGCGAACCTACGAGCAGTACTTC | CASSPRQRTYEQYF
TRBD2 | TRBJ2-3 | TRBV5-1 | . | TGCGCCAGCAGACCTTTAGCGGGGGGCACAGATACGCAGTATTTT | CASRPLAGGTDTQYF
. | TRBJ2-3 | TRBV14 | . | TGTGCCAGCAGCTTATTAAGGGCTACGCAGTATTTT | CASSLLRATQYF
. | TRBJ1-1 | TRBV5-6 | . | TGTGCCAGCAGCTTGCCCGGTCTGCACACTGAAGCTTTCTTT | CASSLPGLHTEAFF
TRBD1 | TRBJ1-1 | TRBV7-8 | . | TGTGCCAGCAGCTCCATGGACAGGGTGGTCACTGAAGCTTTCTTT | CASSSMDRVVTEAFF